This T cell receptor beta chain was retrieved from a study of early T cells in non-severe SARS-CoV-2 infection. The overall study: RNA in bulk from unsorted whole blood was sequenced, and chains were unpaired.

Germline assignment: CDR1 MNHEY and CDR2 SVGAGI. This CDR3 contains 12 residues. Trimming stripped 0 bases from V and 5 bases from J, with 1 base between. Using its own MiXCR run on the 5' RACE reads, TCRdb lists one record per CDR3 protein. The sample lists more than 90,000 distinct CDR3 sequences; roughly 13% were seen once. This clonotype was counted at least ten times. Source material: whole blood. The V call is TRBV6-5, the J call TRBJ2-2; no definite D call. The sequence was collected from an adult who was a healthcare worker with PCR-confirmed SARS-CoV-2 infection or an uninfected control (not recorded which). As DNA, the CDR3 is TGTGCCAGCAGTTACTCTACCGGGGAGCTGTTTTTT. Protein product: CASSYSTGELFF.